A selection of T cell receptor beta chains follows, all from one sample in a study of cytomegalovirus exposure and HLA in healthy donors. Produced via immunoSEQ multiplex PCR; TCRdb's table is partial and in-frame only. This sample has some 250,000 clones, with 75% to 90% found just once. The source material was PBMCs. Source of these receptors: a woman aged 25 to 45 in good health and CMV-seropositive. CDR3s leave out the opening cysteine and the closing phenylalanine or tryptophan. Each record gives: clone size, V gene, J gene, CDR3 length, CDR3 protein. Rows give clone size only sometimes, using once, few, many, or a class for an expanded clone.

>-|TRBV4-1|TRBJ1-5|14
ASSQRTGGSNQPQH
>-|TRBV19|TRBJ1-5|10
ASDRGDQPQH
>-|TRBV7-8|TRBJ1-2|13
ASSLGDRGNYGYT
>-|TRBV6-6|TRBJ2-7|11
ATGIGGAYEQY
>-|TRBV4-1|TRBJ1-5|15
ASSGGQGAESNQPQH
>-|TRBV11-2|TRBJ2-6|13
ASSSPRSGANVLT
>few|TRBV7-2|TRBJ2-7|12
ASSATSGSYEQY
>once|TRBV6-5|TRBJ2-5|13
ASTPAGPLTETQY
>few|TRBV5-6|TRBJ2-2|12
ASSSAGGTGELF
>-|TRBV7-8|TRBJ2-1|15
ASSLLGLAVDYNEQF
>-|TRBV2|TRBJ2-5|13
ASSEDGGVGETQY
>few|TRBV5-6|TRBJ1-2|11
ASSLGREGGYT
>-|TRBV11-2|TRBJ2-1|13
ASSLATGTSGEQF
>-|TRBV6-1|TRBJ2-7|11
ASSDGQFYEQY
>-|TRBV18|TRBJ2-7|12
ASSPSLDSDEQY
>-|TRBV27|TRBJ2-3|10
ASSLLGDTQY
>-|TRBV30|TRBJ2-4|10
AWRGSFGIQY
>once|TRBV5-6|TRBJ2-7|13
ASSPSGLSGHEQY
>few|TRBV5-1|TRBJ1-2|13
ASSQRGGADYGYT
>once|TRBV11-2|TRBJ2-7|13
ASSFRTGGTYEQY
>once|TRBV11-2|TRBJ2-1|14
ASSAVSGSSYNEQF
>-|TRBV13|TRBJ2-5|12
ASSLRTAQETQY
>few|TRBV20-1|TRBJ1-1|9
SAVEVPEAF
>-|TRBV29-1|TRBJ1-1|12
SVENQGMNTEAF
>-|TRBV20-1|TRBJ2-3|9
SAPESDTQY
>-|TRBV19|TRBJ2-2|12
ASSPGWHTGELF
>-|TRBV11-3|TRBJ2-7|12
ASSLVGGNGEQY
>-|TRBV9|TRBJ1-4|12
ASSVLSSNEKLF
>-|TRBV6-1|TRBJ2-1|10
ASRASGLRPF
>-|TRBV6-1|TRBJ2-2|9
ASSELGELF
>few|TRBV19|TRBJ2-7|11
ASSDRGTREQY
>-|TRBV7-7|TRBJ2-1|11
ASSLNSYNEQF
>few|TRBV5-1|TRBJ2-6|14
ASSSTSGTGANVLT
>-|TRBV6-1|TRBJ2-7|9
ASSDYYEQY
>-|TRBV14|TRBJ2-3|12
ASSVRIGADTQY
>-|TRBV9|TRBJ1-1|13
ASSVAGRSNTEAF
>-|TRBV7-8|TRBJ2-7|20
ASSPYRGIPGLAASTDYEQY
>-|TRBV2|TRBJ2-1|11
ASAGGSENEQF
>-|TRBV10-3|TRBJ2-4|16
AISESGQSLAGVNIQY
>-|TRBV5-8|TRBJ2-1|13
ASSLKGSWDNEQF
>-|TRBV19|TRBJ2-3|14
ASSAGTPQGSDTQY
>-|TRBV6-1|TRBJ1-1|12
ASSEVRGGTEAF
>-|TRBV27|TRBJ2-5|12
ASRAWRGQETQY
>few|TRBV19|TRBJ1-3|14
ASSILKGAKGNTIY
>few|TRBV2|TRBJ1-4|11
ASSTGGREKLF
>-|TRBV5-1|TRBJ2-1|11
ASSPGNNNEQF
>-|TRBV6-5|TRBJ1-5|13
ASSYSVGSNQPQH
>-|TRBV5-1|TRBJ2-7|8
ASSTYEQY
>-|TRBV7-8|TRBJ2-5|10
ASSLAVETQY
>once|TRBV25-1|TRBJ1-4|13
ASSAPGQGNEKLF
>-|TRBV7-3|TRBJ2-2|13
ASSQNQGVPGELF
>-|TRBV25-1|TRBJ2-2|15
ASSESGHRANTGELF
>-|TRBV28|TRBJ2-7|18
ASSPPRTARARLGPSEQY
>-|TRBV4-1|TRBJ1-3|17
ASSQDGQGASFSGNTIY
>-|TRBV5-6|TRBJ1-1|11
ASSRQGNTEAF
>once|TRBV18|TRBJ2-3|11
ASSHPGTDTQY